These 27 T cell receptor beta chains originate from one sample sequenced in a study of blood T cell repertoires in COVID-19. This table comes from immunoSEQ multiplex PCR, and its TCRdb copy is limited to in-frame clones, with some not included. The profile shows about 270,000 clones, about 87% of them singletons. The sample comprised PBMCs or T cells enriched from blood (not recorded which). The source of these receptors is a woman in her 30s with acute COVID-19.

The chain carries TRBV10-2 and TRBJ2-5, with 7 bases matching TRBD2. Germline values: CDR1 WSHSY, CDR2 SAAADI. The CDR3 is made up of 11 amino acids. Trimming at V came to 6 bases and at J to 5 bases, leaving 0 bases not matched to a gene. The DNA for the CDR3 is TGCGCCAGCAGGGGGGGGGAGACCCAGTACTTC. Translating gives CASRGGETQYF.

This chain joins TRBV7-4 and TRBJ2-2; 7 bases line up with TRBD2. CDR3 length: 17 amino acids. Germline V gives CDR1 SGHVT, CDR2 SQSDAQ. V was clipped by 7 bases and J by 4 bases; unmatched bases: 15. The CDR3 nucleotides read TGTGCCAGCAAGCTGAGGGACTACGAAATACCCACCGGGGAGCTGTTTTTT. Its protein is CASKLRDYEIPTGELFF.

The table lists this clone with a count of one. This chain connects TRBV27 to TRBJ2-1; 7 nucleotides line up with TRBD2. The CDR3 contains 17 residues. Germline lookup yields CDR1 MNHEY and CDR2 SMNVEV (reference sequence). The J segment lost 6 bases and the V segment lost 5 bases, leaving 16 bases of the junction unmatched. The CDR3 loop reads CASSPPLLAGVGNEQFF. CDR3 DNA sequence: TGTGCCAGCAGTCCCCCCCTATTGGCGGGAGTAGGCAATGAGCAGTTCTTC.

The CDR3 DNA sequence: TGTGCCAGCTCACCAAAGGCAGGGGGTTTGGGGGAGCAGTACTTC. Encoded protein: CASSPKAGGLGEQYF. This rearrangement joins TRBV18 to TRBJ2-7; 7 bases map to TRBD1. Trimming removed 2 bases from V and 7 bases from J; junction bases left unmatched: 11. This CDR3 has 15 amino acids. The germline V gene encodes CDR1 KGHSH and CDR2 LQKENI.

V and J are TRBV10-1 and TRBJ2-2, with a possible D match to TRBD2 (7 bases). CDR1 and CDR2 (germline): WNHNN, SYGVQD (reference sequence). Trimming removed 6 bases at V and 7 bases at J, with 18 bases between. The CDR3 covers 15 residues. The CDR3 sequence: CASRKGGGRNGELFF. For the CDR3, the DNA is TGCGCCAGCAGGAAGGGAGGGGGGCGTAACGGGGAGCTGTTTTTT.

The chain combines TRBV28 with TRBJ2-7; 7 positions agree with TRBD1. Germline CDR1 and CDR2: MDHEN and SYDVKM. Trimming at V came to 7 bases and at J to 6 bases, leaving 6 bases not matched to a gene. This CDR3 region has 12 residues. CDR3 DNA sequence: TGTGCCAGCACGATCAAGGGGGCCGAGCAGTACTTC. Translating gives CASTIKGAEQYF.

Only one count was recorded for this clone. The genes are TRBV5-4 and TRBJ1-2, with no clear D. The CDR3 covers 14 residues. CDR1 SGHNT and CDR2 YYREEE come from the germline V gene (reference sequence). Trimming left V 0 bases short and J 9 bases short, with 15 bases between. Here the CDR3 reads CASSLVTETPRYTF. CDR3 nucleotides: TGTGCCAGCAGCTTGGTCACAGAGACCCCACGCTACACCTTC.

This clone is a singleton in its sample. The genes are TRBV28 and TRBJ1-2; TRBD1 agrees at 7 bases. Germline loops: CDR1 MDHEN, CDR2 SYDVKM. V dropped 10 bases and J dropped 2; count of bases not matched to a gene: 10. This CDR3 is built from 14 residues. DNA for the CDR3: TGTGCCACCTATAGCGGCAGGGGGAACTATGGCTACACCTTC. It specifies CATYSGRGNYGYTF.

The chain carries TRBV3-1 (or the pseudogene TRBV3-2) and TRBJ1-2; the D is unclear. This CDR3 region has 14 residues. V was clipped by 4 bases and J by 7 bases, with 16 bases between them. CDR1 is LGHDT and CDR2 is YNNKEL in the germline V gene (reference sequence). CDR3 nucleotide sequence: TGTGCCAGCAGCCTGAACCTGGGCGACGGTGGCTACACCTTC. Translation: CASSLNLGDGGYTF.

V usage is TRBV3-1 (or the pseudogene TRBV3-2) and J usage is TRBJ1-4; perhaps TRBD1 as D (6 bases). The CDR3 contains 16 residues. The germline V and J ends were trimmed by 4 bases and 0 bases, with 12 bases remaining between them. The germline gives CDR1 LGHDT, CDR2 YNNKEL (reference sequence). CDR3 protein: CASSPGTSATNEKLFF. The CDR3 nucleotides read TGTGCCAGCAGCCCCGGGACATCGGCAACTAATGAAAAACTGTTTTTT.

V is TRBV24-1 and J is TRBJ2-1; TRBD2 aligns across 9 bases. Per germline, CDR1 KGHDR and CDR2 SFDVKD. V lost 1 base and J lost 5; bases outside the gene matches: 5. This CDR3 is 16 amino acids long. The CDR3 loop is CATSDFVSGSHNEQFF. The CDR3 DNA follows: TGTGCCACCAGTGATTTTGTTAGCGGGAGTCACAATGAGCAGTTCTTC.

This clone was observed a handful of times. This chain joins TRBV5-1 and TRBJ2-2; possibly TRBD2 for D (6 bases). This CDR3 is built from 14 residues. Germline V gene sequence: CDR1 SGHRS, CDR2 YFSETQ. V shed 0 bases and J shed 7 bases, with 10 bases lying between them. The CDR3 is CASSLAGGYGELFF. The CDR3 DNA follows: TGCGCCAGCAGCTTGGCCGGGGGATACGGGGAGCTGTTTTTT.

The genes are TRBV7-9 and TRBJ1-4, with TRBD1 matching 7 bases. The CDR3 runs 15 residues. The germline gives CDR1 SEHNR, CDR2 FQNEAQ (reference sequence). V dropped 4 bases and J dropped 3; count of bases not matched to a gene: 5. CDR3 in DNA: TGTGCCAGCAGCTCAGGACAGGAGGCTAATGAAAAACTGTTTTTT. This codes for CASSSGQEANEKLFF. Using reference TRBV7-9 and TRBJ1-4 for the parts outside the CDR3, the full variable domain is DTGVSQNPRHKITKRGQNVTFRCDPISEHNRLYWYRQTLGQGPEFLTYFQNEAQLEKSRLLSDRFSAERPKGSFSTLEIQRTEQGDSAMYLCASSSGQEANEKLFFGSGTQLSVL.

The V and J genes are TRBV7-3 and TRBJ1-2, with 7 positions matching TRBD1. Germline CDR1 is SGHTA and CDR2 is FQGTGA. Trimming at V came to 2 bases and at J to 0 bases, leaving 3 bases not matched to a gene. The CDR3 has 15 residues. The CDR3 bases are TGTGCCAGCAGCTTAGGGACAGATACTAACTATGGCTACACCTTC. Amino acids: CASSLGTDTNYGYTF.

V is TRBV19 and J is TRBJ2-2; D perhaps matches TRBD2 (5 bases). In germline, CDR1 is LNHDA, CDR2 SQIVND (reference sequence). Trimming took off 3 bases at V and 4 bases at J, with 18 bases between the two ends. The CDR3 length is 17 residues. The CDR3 here is CASSIGITMAGTGELFF. The CDR3 DNA reads TGTGCCAGTAGTATTGGGATCACGATGGCGGGCACCGGGGAGCTGTTTTTT. Complete variable domain (other parts from reference TRBV19 and TRBJ2-2): DGGITQSPKYLFRKEGQNVTLSCEQNLNHDAMYWYRQDPGQGLRLIYYSQIVNDFQKGDIAEGYSVSREKKESFPLTVTSAQKNPTAFYLCASSIGITMAGTGELFFGEGSRLTVL.

V usage is TRBV7-2 and J usage is TRBJ2-2, with 10 bases that match TRBD2. The junction had 8 bases not matched to a gene; V was cut back by 6 bases and J by 1 base. Germline V CDR1 and CDR2: SGHTA, FQGNSA. CDR3 length: 17 amino acids. CDR3 DNA sequence: TGTGCCAGCAGTCTCGATCGGACTAGCGGGAACACCGGGGAGCTGTTTTTT. Its protein product is CASSLDRTSGNTGELFF.

With regard to this clone: The sample carries other DNA sequences with the same CDR3. The V and J genes are TRBV5-6 and TRBJ2-7; possibly TRBD1 for D (5 bases). The CDR3 is made up of 14 amino acids. The germline gives CDR1 SGHDT, CDR2 YYEEEE. V was cut by 0 bases and J by 2 bases, with 9 bases left in between. The CDR3 loop is CASSLGQGAYEQYF. As DNA, the CDR3 is TGTGCCAGCAGCTTGGGGCAGGGTGCCTACGAGCAGTACTTC.

The chain couples TRBV28 to TRBJ1-6; D not resolved. The CDR3 consists of 12 residues. Germline V gene lookup returns CDR1 MDHEN and CDR2 SYDVKM. V lost 8 bases, J lost 10 bases, and 12 bases lay in between. The CDR3 here is CASGEGASPLHF. In DNA, the CDR3 is TGTGCCAGCGGGGAGGGAGCCTCACCCCTCCACTTT.

V is TRBV4-1 and J is TRBJ2-3; perhaps TRBD2 as D (5 bases). Germline V gives CDR1 MGHRA, CDR2 YSYEKL. V gave up 4 bases and J gave up 2 bases, with 10 bases separating them. The CDR3 has 14 amino acids. Written as DNA, the CDR3 is TGCGCCAGCAGCCCCCTAGCCCACACAGATACGCAGTATTTT. Its translation: CASSPLAHTDTQYF.

V is TRBV3-1 (or the pseudogene TRBV3-2) and J is TRBJ1-6, with TRBD1 matching 7 bases. With V trimmed by 2 bases and J by 8 bases, 12 bases remained unmatched. Germline V gene sequence: CDR1 LGHDT, CDR2 YNNKEL (reference sequence). The CDR3 is 17 amino acids. The CDR3 protein is CASSQRQGVSVDSPLHF. For the CDR3, the DNA is TGTGCCAGCAGCCAAAGACAGGGAGTAAGTGTCGATTCACCCCTCCACTTT.

The V call is TRBV9, the J call TRBJ2-4, with D possibly being TRBD2 (5 bases). The CDR3 spans 15 residues. From germline, CDR1 is SGDLS and CDR2 YYNGEE. V gave up 6 bases and J gave up 6 bases, with 19 bases separating them. CDR3 DNA sequence: TGTGCCAGCAACCCCGAGAGGGATTCTAGAAACATTCAGTACTTC. It yields the protein CASNPERDSRNIQYF.

This chain uses TRBV5-1 with TRBJ2-7, with 7 positions matching TRBD1. Trimming took 5 bases from V and 2 from J; bases not matched to a gene: 10. Germline CDR1 SGHRS, CDR2 YFSETQ. The CDR3 loop spans 15 amino acids. The CDR3 region is CASSLGQETPYEQYF. The CDR3 DNA is TGCGCCAGCAGTCTTGGACAGGAGACCCCCTACGAGCAGTACTTC.

The CDR3 reads CASSPSDRSDTFF. CDR3 bases: TGTGCCAGCAGTCCATCGGACAGAAGCGATACTTTCTTT. The J gene is TRBJ1-1, the V gene TRBV27; D is possibly TRBD1 (6 bases). CDR1 and CDR2 from the germline V gene are MNHEY and SMNVEV (reference sequence). V was trimmed by 5 bases and J by 12 bases, leaving 19 bases between them. The CDR3 spans 13 residues.

Notes on this clone: The same CDR3 arises from other DNA sequences in this sample as well. The chain has TRBV7-3 and TRBJ2-1; D may be TRBD2 (5 bases). Trimming took off 5 bases at V and 4 bases at J, with 9 bases between the two ends. The CDR3 runs 13 residues. Germline loops: CDR1 SGHTA, CDR2 FQGTGA. CDR3 DNA sequence: TGTGCCAGCAGCCCGGGGAGTTACAATGAGCAGTTCTTC. Amino acid sequence: CASSPGSYNEQFF.

The J gene is TRBJ1-1, the V gene TRBV28, with TRBD1 matching over 10 bases. V dropped 8 bases and J dropped 0; count of bases not matched to a gene: 15. CDR3 length equals 18 residues. From germline, CDR1 is MDHEN and CDR2 SYDVKM. The CDR3 coding sequence is TGTGCCAGCGATCCGCTGGGGCGGACAGGGGGAATGAACACTGAAGCTTTCTTT. Its translation is CASDPLGRTGGMNTEAFF.

In its sample, this clone was seen once. The chain joins TRBV9 to TRBJ1-1; D is ambiguous. Trimming stripped 0 bases from V and 5 bases from J, with 2 bases between. The length of the CDR3 is 11 residues. Per the germline V gene, CDR1 is SGDLS and CDR2 is YYNGEE. In DNA, the CDR3 is TGTGCCAGCAGCGTAGTAACTGAAGCTTTCTTT. It yields the protein CASSVVTEAFF. Using reference TRBV9 and TRBJ1-1 for the parts outside the CDR3, the full variable domain is DSGVTQTPKHLITATGQRVTLRCSPRSGDLSVYWYQQSLDQGLQFLIQYYNGEERAKGNILERFSAQQFPDLHSELNLSSLELGDSALYFCASSVVTEAFFGQGTRLTVV.

V gene TRBV24-1 combines with J gene TRBJ1-2, with a possible D match to TRBD1 (6 bases). The CDR3 loop spans 13 amino acids. The ends were cut back, 3 bases at V and 8 bases at J, with 12 bases in the middle. The germline V gene encodes CDR1 KGHDR and CDR2 SFDVKD. CDR3 sequence (DNA): TGTGCCACCAGTGATCAGGGGCCTGGGGGCTACACCTTC. Translating it yields CATSDQGPGGYTF.